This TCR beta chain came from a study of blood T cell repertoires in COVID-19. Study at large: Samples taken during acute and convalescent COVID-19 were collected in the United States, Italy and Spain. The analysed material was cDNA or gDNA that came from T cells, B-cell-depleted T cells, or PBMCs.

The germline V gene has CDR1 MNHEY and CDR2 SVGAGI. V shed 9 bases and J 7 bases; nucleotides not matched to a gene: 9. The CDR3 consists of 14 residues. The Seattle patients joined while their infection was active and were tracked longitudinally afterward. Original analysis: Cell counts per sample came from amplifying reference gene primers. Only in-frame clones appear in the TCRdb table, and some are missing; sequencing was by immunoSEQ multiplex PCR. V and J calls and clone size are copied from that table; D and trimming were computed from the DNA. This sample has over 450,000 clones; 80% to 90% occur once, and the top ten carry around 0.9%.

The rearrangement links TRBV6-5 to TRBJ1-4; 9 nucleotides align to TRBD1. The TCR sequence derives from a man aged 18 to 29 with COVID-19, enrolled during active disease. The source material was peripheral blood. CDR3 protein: CASFTGTGIEKLFF. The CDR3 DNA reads TGTGCCAGTTTCACCGGGACAGGGATTGAAAAACTGTTTTTT.